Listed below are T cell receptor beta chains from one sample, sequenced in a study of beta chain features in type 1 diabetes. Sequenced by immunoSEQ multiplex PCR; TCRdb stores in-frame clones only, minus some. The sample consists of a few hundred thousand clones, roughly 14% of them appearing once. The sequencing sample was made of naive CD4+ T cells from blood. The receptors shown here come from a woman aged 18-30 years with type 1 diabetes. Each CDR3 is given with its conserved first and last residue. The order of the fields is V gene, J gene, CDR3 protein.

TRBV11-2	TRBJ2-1	CASSPVGQGWGNNEQFF
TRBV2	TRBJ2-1	CASRVAGVNEQFF
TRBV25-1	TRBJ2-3	CASSGAGGDTQYF
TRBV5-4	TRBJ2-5	CASSSGTSGPRYQETQYF
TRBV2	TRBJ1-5	CASNFDSQHQPQHF
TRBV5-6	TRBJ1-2	CASSLDRVTNYGYTF
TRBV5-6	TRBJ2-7	CASSLRQGSYEQYF
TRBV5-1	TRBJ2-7	CASSFLAGVVDEQYF
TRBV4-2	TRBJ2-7	CASSQDGRASGSREQYF
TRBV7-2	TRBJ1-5	CASSARGQPQHF
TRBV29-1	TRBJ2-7	CSVGGHSYEQYF
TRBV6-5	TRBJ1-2	CASSRGQGGYGYTF
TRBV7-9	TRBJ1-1	CASSYALMNTEAFF
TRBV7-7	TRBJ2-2	CASSASSVANTGELFF
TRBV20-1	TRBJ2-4	CSARGGGIQYF
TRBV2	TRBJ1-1	CASSTPQGSIMNTEAFF
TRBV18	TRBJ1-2	CASSPQDQTGVAGGYTF
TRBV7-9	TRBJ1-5	CASSLEPQPQHF
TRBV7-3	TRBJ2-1	CASRGASGNEQFF
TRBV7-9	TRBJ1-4	CASSSRTGFEKLFF
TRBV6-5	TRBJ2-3	CASQLAGGRTQYF
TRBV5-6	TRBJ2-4	CASSLGGHIAKNIQYF
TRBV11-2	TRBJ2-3	CASSPRTSGRTGTQYF
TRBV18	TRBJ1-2	CASSPPGTGGGYTF
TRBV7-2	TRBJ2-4	CASSYGIGTLRGQYF
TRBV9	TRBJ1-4	CASSVDRGNEKLFF
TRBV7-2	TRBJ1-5	CASSLVRGGNQPQHF
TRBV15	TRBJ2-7	CATSREMTAAYEQYF
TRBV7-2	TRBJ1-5	CASGPTGSQPQHF
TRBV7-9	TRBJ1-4	CASSPRTGFEKLFF
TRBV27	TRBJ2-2	CASRPLAGVGGELFF
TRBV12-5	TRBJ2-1	CASGLVPLGGLRSYNEQFF
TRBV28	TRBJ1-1	CASMGPVEAFF
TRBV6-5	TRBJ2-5	CASKTGTGQETQYF
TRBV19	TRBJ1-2	CASSIAADKGYGYTF
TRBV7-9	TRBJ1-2	CASSLVLPGQGNYGYTF
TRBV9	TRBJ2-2	CASSGRTSGSGGELFF
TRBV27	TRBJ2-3	CASNNGIPNTDTQYF
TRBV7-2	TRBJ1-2	CASSQDRGGYGYTF
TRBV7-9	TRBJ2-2	CASSFTSGRGTGELFF
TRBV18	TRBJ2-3	CASSQTGDTDTQYF
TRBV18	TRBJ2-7	CASSPGLAEQHEQYF
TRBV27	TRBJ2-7	CASRVGLAGGGWKSYEQYF
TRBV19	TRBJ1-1	CASSIRTVTPWTEAFF
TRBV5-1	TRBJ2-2	CASSGLTYGELFF
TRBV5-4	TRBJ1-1	CASSLDGKGAFF
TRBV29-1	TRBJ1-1	CSVVGARNTEAFF
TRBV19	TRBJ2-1	CASSRSGGFYNEQFF
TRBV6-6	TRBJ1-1	CASSSRGTEAFF
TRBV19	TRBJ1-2	CASSTSGGSYGYTF
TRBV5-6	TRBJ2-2	CATKTDTANTGELFF
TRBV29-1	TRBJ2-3	CSVVGQGVTDTQYF
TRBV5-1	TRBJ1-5	CASSPVPGDNQPQHF
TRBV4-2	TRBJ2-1	CASSQGDSGRLNEQFF
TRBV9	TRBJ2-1	CASSVFELAGVSLQFF
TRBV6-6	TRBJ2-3	CASHLAGSVPDTQYF
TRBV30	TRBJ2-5	CAWSGATGAVQETQYF